The TCR beta chain under discussion was sequenced for a study of T cell repertoires in cytomegalovirus infection. Germline V gene lookup returns CDR1 LNHDA and CDR2 SQIVND (reference sequence). Trimming shortened V by 3 bases and J by 3 bases, and 9 bases separated the two germline ends. This CDR3 contains 13 residues. This clonotype was picked up many times. TCRdb re-analysed the reads in MiXCR, keeping a single row per CDR3 protein. Of some 220,000 distinct CDR3 sequences in the sample, roughly 6.5% were seen once. The chain links TRBV19 to TRBJ2-7, with D possibly being TRBD1 (6 bases). This sequence originates from a human donor in good health (CMV status not recorded). Some clones in this sample may be carry-over from other donors' samples. The sequencing input was PBMCs. The CDR3 DNA reads TGTGCCAGTAGTATCCAGGGGAACTACGAGCAGTACTTC. This gives the protein CASSIQGNYEQYF.